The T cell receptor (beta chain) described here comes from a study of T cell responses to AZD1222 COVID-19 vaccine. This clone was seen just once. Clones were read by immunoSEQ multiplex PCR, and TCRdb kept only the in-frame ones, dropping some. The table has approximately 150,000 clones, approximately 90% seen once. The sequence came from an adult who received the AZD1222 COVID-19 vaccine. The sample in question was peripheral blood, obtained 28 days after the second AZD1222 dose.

CDR3 protein: CASSRGTSGGPNTGELFF. CDR3 bases: TGCGCCAGCAGCCGGGGGACTAGCGGGGGGCCGAACACCGGGGAGCTGTTTTTT. The chain recombines TRBV5-1 with TRBJ2-2; 15 nucleotides align to TRBD2. This CDR3 contains 18 residues. V lost 4 bases, J lost 0 bases, and 4 bases stayed unmatched. CDR1 and CDR2 (germline): SGHRS, YFSETQ.